Listed here are 15 T cell receptor beta chains from one sample, sequenced in a study of blood T cell repertoires in COVID-19. The method was immunoSEQ multiplex PCR; TCRdb's version includes in-frame clones alone and lacks a portion of them. This sample has around 26,000 clones, with roughly four fifths found just once. Material: peripheral blood. The source is a woman in her 70s with COVID-19, enrolled during active disease.

This clone was picked up one time. The V gene is TRBV9, the J gene TRBJ2-7, with D possibly TRBD1 on 6 matching bases. CDR1 is SGDLS and CDR2 is YYNGEE in the germline V gene. The germline V and J ends were trimmed by 0 bases and 7 bases, with 11 bases remaining between them. The CDR3 has 13 amino acids. CDR3 amino acids: CASSVERQGEQYF. The CDR3 nucleotides are TGTGCCAGCAGCGTAGAGCGCCAGGGGGAGCAGTACTTC.

This chain connects TRBV20-1 to TRBJ1-1; D not resolved. CDR3 size: 13 residues. The ends were cut back, 3 bases at V and 1 base at J, with 9 bases in the middle. Germline V gene sequence: CDR1 DFQATT, CDR2 SNEGSKA (reference sequence). The CDR3 nucleotides read TGCAGTGCTAGTCTTTACACGAACACTGAAGCTTTCTTT. Protein product: CSASLYTNTEAFF.

V and J are TRBV6-2 or TRBV6-3 and TRBJ1-2, with TRBD1 identical over 7 bases. With 0 bases clipped from V and 4 bases from J, the junction kept 11 bases outside the gene matches. The CDR3 length is 17 residues. Germline V gives CDR1 MNHEY, CDR2 SVGEGT. The CDR3 sequence: CASSYSSEGARSYGYTF. Here the CDR3 DNA reads TGTGCCAGCAGTTACTCTTCGGAGGGGGCGCGGAGCTATGGCTACACCTTC.

This clone was observed a few times. V usage is TRBV18 and J usage is TRBJ1-4, with 9 bases matching TRBD1. The ends lost 6 bases at V and 6 bases at J; junction bases unmatched: 11. Germline CDR1 KGHSH, CDR2 LQKENI. The CDR3 is 16 residues long. DNA of the CDR3: TGTGCCAGCTCGAACCTACAGGGGGCGCAGGATGAAAAACTGTTTTTT. Amino acids: CASSNLQGAQDEKLFF.

The chain links TRBV7-6 to TRBJ1-1, with 9 positions matching TRBD1. Germline values: CDR1 SGHVS, CDR2 FNYEAQ. The V segment lost 5 bases and the J segment 4 bases; nucleotides outside the gene matches: 5. The CDR3 totals 14 residues. The CDR3 sequence is CASSPGTGITEAFF. CDR3 in DNA: TGTGCCAGCAGCCCCGGGACAGGGATCACTGAAGCTTTCTTT.

This clone was counted only a few times. This sequence joins TRBV12-3 or TRBV12-4 and TRBJ2-1, with TRBD2 as a possible D gene (6 bases). The CDR3 loop spans 13 amino acids. Between the trimmed V and J ends, which lost 6 bases and 9 bases, there was a span of 15 bases. The CDR3 nucleotides are TGTGCCAGCAGGCCCGGAGGGCCCGGTGAGCAGTTCTTC. Residues: CASRPGGPGEQFF.

This chain connects TRBV6-5 to TRBJ1-3; D perhaps matches TRBD1 (6 bases). The CDR3 totals 15 residues. Germline assignment: CDR1 MNHEY and CDR2 SVGAGI. Trimming stripped 6 bases from V and 0 bases from J, with 12 bases between. CDR3 sequence (DNA): TGTGCCAGCAGGGGGACATCGAGCTCTGGAAACACCATATATTTT. It is translated as CASRGTSSSGNTIYF.

J is TRBJ1-5 and V is TRBV6-1, with D tentatively TRBD1 (5 bases). Germline V CDR1 and CDR2: MNHNS, SASEGT. V was trimmed by 2 bases and J by 3 bases, leaving 17 bases between them. CDR3 length: 17 residues. The CDR3: CASSESIGGGNNQPQHF. CDR3 nucleotides: TGTGCCAGCAGTGAATCCATCGGGGGTGGGAACAATCAGCCCCAGCATTTT.

The V and J genes are TRBV27 and TRBJ1-2, with TRBD1 identical over 9 bases. Germline CDR1 MNHEY, CDR2 SMNVEV (reference sequence). Trimming took 5 bases from V and 5 from J; bases not matched to a gene: 9. This CDR3 region has 15 residues. CDR3: CASSLLPGTGYGYTF. CDR3 DNA: TGTGCCAGCAGTCTCTTACCCGGGACAGGGTATGGCTACACCTTC.

The V gene is TRBV11-2, the J gene TRBJ2-7, with D hard to call. The length of the CDR3 is 12 residues. The germline gives CDR1 SGHAT, CDR2 FQNNGV. The V gene lost 4 bases and the J gene lost 3 bases, with 7 bases spanning the gap. The CDR3 protein is CASSSTFYEQYF. DNA of the CDR3: TGTGCCAGCAGCTCGACTTTCTACGAGCAGTACTTC.

This chain uses TRBV2 with TRBJ2-7, with TRBD2 identical over 12 bases. The CDR3 has 15 residues. The ends lost 2 bases at V and 5 bases at J; junction bases unmatched: 4. Germline CDR1 is SNHLY and CDR2 is FYNNEI. The CDR3 here is CASSEYRLAGDEQYF. The CDR3 bases are TGTGCCAGCAGTGAATATCGACTAGCGGGAGACGAGCAGTACTTC.

This chain links TRBV11-1 with TRBJ1-5; no definite D call. This CDR3 region has 13 residues. Germline loops: CDR1 SGHAT, CDR2 FQDESV (reference sequence). Deletions cut 1 base from V and 9 bases from J, with 10 bases between. The CDR3 is CASSLGTVGPQHF. The CDR3 DNA sequence: TGTGCCAGCAGCTTAGGAACAGTCGGGCCCCAGCATTTT.

This clone was counted once. The rearrangement joins TRBV3-1 (or the pseudogene TRBV3-2) to TRBJ2-1; 10 bases align to TRBD2. Germline V CDR1 and CDR2: LGHDT, YNNKEL (reference sequence). The trim removed 4 bases at V and 9 bases at J, leaving 6 bases unmatched. This CDR3 is 14 amino acids long. CDR3: CASSLRAGGSEQFF. CDR3 DNA: TGTGCCAGCAGCCTTCGAGCGGGAGGGAGTGAGCAGTTCTTC.

Only a few counts were recorded for this clone. The chain carries TRBV6-6 and TRBJ1-3; D might be TRBD1 (5 bases). Deletions cut 8 bases from V and 0 bases from J, with 14 bases between. The CDR3 is 15 amino acids. Germline V CDR1 and CDR2: MNHNY, SVGAGI (reference sequence). CDR3 sequence reads: CASLRTGSSGNTIYF. CDR3 in DNA: TGTGCCAGCCTCCGTACAGGTAGCTCTGGAAACACCATATATTTT.

In this sample, this clone turned up once. The chain links TRBV10-3 to TRBJ1-1; D might be TRBD1 (5 bases). Trimming pared 6 bases from V and 2 bases from J, leaving 10 bases between. The CDR3 has 13 residues. CDR1 and CDR2 (germline): ENHRY, SYGVKD. The DNA for the CDR3 is TGTGCCATCAGGCCCGGGACTAACACTGAAGCTTTCTTT. Protein sequence: CAIRPGTNTEAFF.